Included here is one T cell receptor (beta chain) sequence, with context. Sequencing was performed with immunoSEQ multiplex PCR; in TCRdb, only in-frame clones are kept and a portion is missing. The sample contains 140,000 to 150,000 clones, roughly 78% of which appear only once. The data stem from a study of blood T cell repertoires in COVID-19. Across the whole study: Researchers got acute and convalescent COVID-19 samples from the United States, Italy and Spain.

Sequenced input: PBMCs or T cells enriched from blood (not recorded which). This TCR was recovered from a woman in her forties or fifties who had recovered from COVID-19.

CDR3 in amino acids: CASSLRDRETEAFF. DNA for the CDR3: TGTGCCAGCAGTTTAAGAGACAGAGAGACTGAAGCTTTCTTT. This chain connects TRBV28 to TRBJ1-1; possible D gene TRBD1, 5 bases. Trimming cost V 2 bases and J 5 bases, with 12 bases left between them. This CDR3 is built from 14 residues. Germline CDR1 is MDHEN and CDR2 is SYDVKM.